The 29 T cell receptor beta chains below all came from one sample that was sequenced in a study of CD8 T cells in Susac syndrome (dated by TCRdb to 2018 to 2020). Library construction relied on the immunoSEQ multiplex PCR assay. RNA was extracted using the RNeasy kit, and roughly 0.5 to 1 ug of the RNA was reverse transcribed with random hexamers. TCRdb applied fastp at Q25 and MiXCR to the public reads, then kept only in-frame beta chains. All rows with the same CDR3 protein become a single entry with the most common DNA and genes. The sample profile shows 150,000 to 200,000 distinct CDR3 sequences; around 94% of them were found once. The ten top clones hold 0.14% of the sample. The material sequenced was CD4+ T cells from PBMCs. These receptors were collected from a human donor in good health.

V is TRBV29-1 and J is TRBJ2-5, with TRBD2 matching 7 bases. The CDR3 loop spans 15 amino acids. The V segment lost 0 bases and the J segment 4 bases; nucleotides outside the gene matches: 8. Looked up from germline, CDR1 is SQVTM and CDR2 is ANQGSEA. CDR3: CSVEDPRGLRETQYF. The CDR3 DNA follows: TGCAGCGTTGAAGATCCGCGGGGACTACGAGAGACCCAGTACTTC.

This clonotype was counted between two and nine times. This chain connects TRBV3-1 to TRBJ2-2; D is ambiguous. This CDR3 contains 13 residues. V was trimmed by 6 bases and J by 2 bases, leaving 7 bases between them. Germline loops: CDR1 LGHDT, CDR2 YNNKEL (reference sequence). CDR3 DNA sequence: TGTGCCAGCAGTTCCGGAAACACCGGGGAGCTGTTTTTT. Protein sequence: CASSSGNTGELFF.

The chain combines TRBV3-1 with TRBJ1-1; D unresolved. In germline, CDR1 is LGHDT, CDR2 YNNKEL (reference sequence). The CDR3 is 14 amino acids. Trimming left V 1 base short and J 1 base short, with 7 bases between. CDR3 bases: TGTGCCAGCAGCCAAGCCGGACCGAACACTGAAGCTTTCTTT. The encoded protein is CASSQAGPNTEAFF.

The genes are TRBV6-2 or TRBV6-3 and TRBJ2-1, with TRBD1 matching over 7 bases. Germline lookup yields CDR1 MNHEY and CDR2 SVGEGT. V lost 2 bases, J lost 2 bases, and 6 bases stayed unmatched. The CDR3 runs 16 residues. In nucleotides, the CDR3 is TGTGCCAGCAGTTACGAAAGGGACAGAGCCTACAATGAGCAGTTCTTC. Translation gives CASSYERDRAYNEQFF.

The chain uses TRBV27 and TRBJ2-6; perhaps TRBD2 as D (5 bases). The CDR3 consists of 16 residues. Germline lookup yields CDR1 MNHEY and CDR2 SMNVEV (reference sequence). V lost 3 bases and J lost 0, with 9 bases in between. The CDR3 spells CASSLRAFSGANVLTF. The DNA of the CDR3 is TGTGCCAGCAGTTTGAGGGCTTTCTCTGGGGCCAACGTCCTGACTTTC. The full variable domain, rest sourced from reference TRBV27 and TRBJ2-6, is EAQVTQNPRYLITVTGKKLTVTCSQNMNHEYMSWYRQDPGLGLRQIYYSMNVEVTDKGDVPEGYKVSRKEKRNFPLILESPSPNQTSLYFCASSLRAFSGANVLTFGAGSRLTVL.

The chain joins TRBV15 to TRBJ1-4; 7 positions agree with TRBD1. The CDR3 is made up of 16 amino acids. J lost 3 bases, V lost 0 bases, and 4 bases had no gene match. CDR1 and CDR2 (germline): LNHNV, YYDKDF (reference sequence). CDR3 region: CATSRDRDRANEKLFF. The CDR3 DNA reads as TGTGCCACCAGCAGAGATCGAGACAGGGCTAATGAAAAACTGTTTTTT.

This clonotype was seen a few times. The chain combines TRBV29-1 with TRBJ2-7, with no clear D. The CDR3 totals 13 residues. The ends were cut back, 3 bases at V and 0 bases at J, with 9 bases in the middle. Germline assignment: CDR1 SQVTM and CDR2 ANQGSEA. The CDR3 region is CSVDYAGSYEQYF. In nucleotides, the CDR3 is TGCAGCGTTGATTACGCCGGCTCCTACGAGCAGTACTTC.

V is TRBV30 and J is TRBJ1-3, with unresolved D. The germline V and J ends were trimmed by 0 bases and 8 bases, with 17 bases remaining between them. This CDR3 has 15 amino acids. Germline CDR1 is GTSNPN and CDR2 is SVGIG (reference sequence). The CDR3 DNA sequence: TGTGCCTGGAGTGTACAGCTGGCCGGCCGGGACACCATATATTTT. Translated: CAWSVQLAGRDTIYF. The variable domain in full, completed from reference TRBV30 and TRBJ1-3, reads SQTIHQWPATLVQPVGSPLSLECTVEGTSNPNLYWYRQAAGRGLQLLFYSVGIGQISSEVPQNLSASRPQDRQFILSSKKLLLSDSGFYLCAWSVQLAGRDTIYFGEGSWLTVV.

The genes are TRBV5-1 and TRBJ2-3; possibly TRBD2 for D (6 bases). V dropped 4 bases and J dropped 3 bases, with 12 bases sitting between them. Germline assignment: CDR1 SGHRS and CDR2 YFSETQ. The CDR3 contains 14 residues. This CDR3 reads CASSLAGQTDTQYF. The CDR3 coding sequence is TGCGCCAGCAGCCTGGCGGGGCAAACAGATACGCAGTATTTT.

The CDR3 DNA reads TGCAGCGTTGATCTAGGGGACAGTACTTTCTCCTATGGCTACACCTTC. Translating gives CSVDLGDSTFSYGYTF. This chain links TRBV29-1 with TRBJ1-2; TRBD1 matches at 7 bases. From germline, CDR1 is SQVTM and CDR2 ANQGSEA. This CDR3 has 16 amino acids. The V and J ends lost 3 bases and 4 bases, in that order; junction bases with no gene match: 14.

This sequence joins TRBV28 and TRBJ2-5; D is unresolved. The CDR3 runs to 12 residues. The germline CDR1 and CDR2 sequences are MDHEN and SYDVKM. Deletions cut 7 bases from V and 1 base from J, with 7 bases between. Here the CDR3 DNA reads TGTGCCAGCAAGGCTAGCCAAGAGACCCAGTACTTC. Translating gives CASKASQETQYF.

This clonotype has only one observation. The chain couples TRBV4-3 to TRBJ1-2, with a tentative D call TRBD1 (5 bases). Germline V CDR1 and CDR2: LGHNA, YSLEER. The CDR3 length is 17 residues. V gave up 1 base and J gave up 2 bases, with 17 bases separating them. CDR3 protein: CASSQALDAGTNYGYTF. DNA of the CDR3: TGCGCCAGCAGCCAAGCCCTCGATGCAGGGACGAACTATGGCTACACCTTC.

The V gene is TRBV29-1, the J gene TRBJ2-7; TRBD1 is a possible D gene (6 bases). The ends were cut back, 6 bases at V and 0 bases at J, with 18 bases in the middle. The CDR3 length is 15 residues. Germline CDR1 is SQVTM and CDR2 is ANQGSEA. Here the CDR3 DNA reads TGCAGCGTAGAAAGGGGGACGGGGCGCTCCTACGAGCAGTACTTC. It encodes CSVERGTGRSYEQYF.

CDR3 nucleotides: TGTGCCAGCAGCGTAGCGGGACAGCCCACAGATACGCAGTATTTT. Translated, it gives CASSVAGQPTDTQYF. The chain has TRBV9 and TRBJ2-3; 7 bases map to TRBD1. Germline V gene data show CDR1 as SGDLS and CDR2 as YYNGEE. V gave up 0 bases and J gave up 2 bases; unmatched junction bases: 3. The CDR3 has 15 amino acids.

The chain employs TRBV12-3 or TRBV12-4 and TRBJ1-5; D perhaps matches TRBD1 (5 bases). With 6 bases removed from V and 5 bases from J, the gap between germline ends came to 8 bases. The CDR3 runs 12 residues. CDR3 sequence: CASRGRDQPQHF. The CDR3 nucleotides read TGTGCCAGCAGGGGCAGGGATCAGCCCCAGCATTTT.

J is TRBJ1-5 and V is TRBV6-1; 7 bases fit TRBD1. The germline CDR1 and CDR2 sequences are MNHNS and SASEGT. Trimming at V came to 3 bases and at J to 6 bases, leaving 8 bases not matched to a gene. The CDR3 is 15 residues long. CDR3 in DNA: TGTGCCAGCAGTGATAGAAGACAGGGTCGTCAGCCCCAGCATTTT. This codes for CASSDRRQGRQPQHF.

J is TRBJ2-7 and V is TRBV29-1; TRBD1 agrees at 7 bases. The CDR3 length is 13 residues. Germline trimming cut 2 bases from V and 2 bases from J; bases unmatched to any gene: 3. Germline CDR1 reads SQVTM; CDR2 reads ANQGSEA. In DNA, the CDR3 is TGCAGCGTTGAACAGGGGGACACCTACGAGCAGTACTTC. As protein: CSVEQGDTYEQYF.

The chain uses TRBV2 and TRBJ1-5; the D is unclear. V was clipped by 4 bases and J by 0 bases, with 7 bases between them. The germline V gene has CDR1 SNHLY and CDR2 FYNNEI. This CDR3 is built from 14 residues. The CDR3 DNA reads TGTGCCAGCAGTGGCGGATTTAGCAATCAGCCCCAGCATTTT. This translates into CASSGGFSNQPQHF.

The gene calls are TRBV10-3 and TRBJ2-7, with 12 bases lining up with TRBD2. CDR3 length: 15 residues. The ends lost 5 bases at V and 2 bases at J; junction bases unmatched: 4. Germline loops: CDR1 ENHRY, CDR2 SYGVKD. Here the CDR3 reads CAISTGLAGTYEQYF. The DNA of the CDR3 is TGTGCCATCAGTACCGGACTAGCGGGGACCTACGAGCAGTACTTC.

DNA for the CDR3: TGTGCCAGCAGAGGAATTAGGGCGAACACTGAAGCTTTCTTT. Translating gives CASRGIRANTEAFF. This chain joins TRBV12-3 or TRBV12-4 and TRBJ1-1, with D hard to call. The CDR3 totals 14 residues. V was pared by 6 bases and J by 1 base, with 12 bases between.

CDR3 sequence: CSARDNRGLWAFF. The CDR3, as DNA: TGCAGTGCTAGAGATAACCGGGGCCTGTGGGCTTTCTTT. The chain recombines TRBV20-1 with TRBJ1-1; D is possibly TRBD1 (5 bases). Germline CDR1 and CDR2: DFQATT and SNEGSKA (reference sequence). V shed 0 bases and J shed 11 bases, with 16 bases lying between them. CDR3 length: 13 residues.

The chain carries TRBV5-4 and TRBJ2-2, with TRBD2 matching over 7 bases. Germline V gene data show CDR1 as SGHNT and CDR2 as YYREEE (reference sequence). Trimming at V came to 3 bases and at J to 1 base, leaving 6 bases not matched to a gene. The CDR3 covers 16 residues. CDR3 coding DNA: TGTGCCAGCAGCTACGCGAAGCGGGGGAACACCGGGGAGCTGTTTTTT. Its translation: CASSYAKRGNTGELFF.

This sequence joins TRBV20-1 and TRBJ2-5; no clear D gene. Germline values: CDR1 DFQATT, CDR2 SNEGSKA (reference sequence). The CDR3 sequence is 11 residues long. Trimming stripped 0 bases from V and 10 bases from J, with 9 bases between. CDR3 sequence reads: CSARDLVGQYF. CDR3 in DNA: TGCAGTGCTAGAGATCTCGTAGGCCAGTACTTC.

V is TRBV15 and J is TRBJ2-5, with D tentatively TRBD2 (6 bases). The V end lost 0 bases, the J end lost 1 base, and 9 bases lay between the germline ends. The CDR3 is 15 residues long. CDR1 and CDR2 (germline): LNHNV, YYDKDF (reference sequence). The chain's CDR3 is CATSRDTGGQETQYF. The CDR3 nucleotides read TGTGCCACCAGCAGAGATACCGGGGGCCAAGAGACCCAGTACTTC. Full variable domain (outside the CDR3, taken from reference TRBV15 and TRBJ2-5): DAMVIQNPRYQVTQFGKPVTLSCSQTLNHNVMYWYQQKSSQAPKLLFHYYDKDFNNEADTPDNFQSRRPNTSFCFLDIRSPGLGDTAMYLCATSRDTGGQETQYFGPGTRLLVL.

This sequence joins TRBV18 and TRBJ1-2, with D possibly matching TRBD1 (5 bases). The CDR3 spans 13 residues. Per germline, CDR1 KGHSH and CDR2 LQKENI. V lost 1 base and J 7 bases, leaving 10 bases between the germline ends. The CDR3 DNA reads TGTGCCAGCTCACCACGAGGGGAGGGTGGCTACACCTTC. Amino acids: CASSPRGEGGYTF.

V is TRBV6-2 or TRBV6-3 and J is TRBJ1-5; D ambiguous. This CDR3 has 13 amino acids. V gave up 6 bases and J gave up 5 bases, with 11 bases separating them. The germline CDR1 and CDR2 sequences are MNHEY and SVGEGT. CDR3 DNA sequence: TGTGCCAGCAGCCTTGGCCAAGATCAGCCCCAGCATTTT. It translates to CASSLGQDQPQHF.

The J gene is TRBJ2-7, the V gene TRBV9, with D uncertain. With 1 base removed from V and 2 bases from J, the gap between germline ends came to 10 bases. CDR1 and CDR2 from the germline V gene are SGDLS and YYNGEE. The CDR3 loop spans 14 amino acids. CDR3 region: CASSVRADPYEQYF. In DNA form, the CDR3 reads TGTGCCAGCAGCGTAAGGGCGGATCCCTACGAGCAGTACTTC.

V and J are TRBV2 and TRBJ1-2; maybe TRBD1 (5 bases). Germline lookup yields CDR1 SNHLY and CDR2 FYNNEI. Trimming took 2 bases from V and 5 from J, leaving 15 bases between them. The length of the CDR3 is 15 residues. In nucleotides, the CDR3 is TGTGCCAGCAGTGAAAATAGGGGAGCGGGATATGGCTACACCTTC. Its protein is CASSENRGAGYGYTF.

CDR3 loop: CASSSLGNYGYTF. CDR3 nucleotides: TGTGCCAGCAGTTCTTTGGGGAACTATGGCTACACCTTC. This chain connects TRBV27 to TRBJ1-2; D is uncertain. CDR1 MNHEY and CDR2 SMNVEV come from the germline V gene (reference sequence). Trimming shortened V by 4 bases and J by 2 bases, and 8 bases separated the two germline ends. The length of the CDR3 is 13 residues.